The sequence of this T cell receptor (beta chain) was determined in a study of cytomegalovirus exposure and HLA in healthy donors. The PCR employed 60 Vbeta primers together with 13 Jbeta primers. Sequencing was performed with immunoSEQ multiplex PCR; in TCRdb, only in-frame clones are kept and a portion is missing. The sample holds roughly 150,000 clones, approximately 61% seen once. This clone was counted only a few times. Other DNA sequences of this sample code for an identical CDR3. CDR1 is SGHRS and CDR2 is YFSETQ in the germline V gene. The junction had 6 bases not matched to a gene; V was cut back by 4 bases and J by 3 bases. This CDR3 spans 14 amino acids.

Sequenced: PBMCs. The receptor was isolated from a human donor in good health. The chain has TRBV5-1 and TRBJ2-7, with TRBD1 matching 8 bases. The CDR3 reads CASSPGQGGYEQYF. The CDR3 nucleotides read TGCGCCAGCAGCCCTGGACAGGGAGGCTACGAGCAGTACTTC.